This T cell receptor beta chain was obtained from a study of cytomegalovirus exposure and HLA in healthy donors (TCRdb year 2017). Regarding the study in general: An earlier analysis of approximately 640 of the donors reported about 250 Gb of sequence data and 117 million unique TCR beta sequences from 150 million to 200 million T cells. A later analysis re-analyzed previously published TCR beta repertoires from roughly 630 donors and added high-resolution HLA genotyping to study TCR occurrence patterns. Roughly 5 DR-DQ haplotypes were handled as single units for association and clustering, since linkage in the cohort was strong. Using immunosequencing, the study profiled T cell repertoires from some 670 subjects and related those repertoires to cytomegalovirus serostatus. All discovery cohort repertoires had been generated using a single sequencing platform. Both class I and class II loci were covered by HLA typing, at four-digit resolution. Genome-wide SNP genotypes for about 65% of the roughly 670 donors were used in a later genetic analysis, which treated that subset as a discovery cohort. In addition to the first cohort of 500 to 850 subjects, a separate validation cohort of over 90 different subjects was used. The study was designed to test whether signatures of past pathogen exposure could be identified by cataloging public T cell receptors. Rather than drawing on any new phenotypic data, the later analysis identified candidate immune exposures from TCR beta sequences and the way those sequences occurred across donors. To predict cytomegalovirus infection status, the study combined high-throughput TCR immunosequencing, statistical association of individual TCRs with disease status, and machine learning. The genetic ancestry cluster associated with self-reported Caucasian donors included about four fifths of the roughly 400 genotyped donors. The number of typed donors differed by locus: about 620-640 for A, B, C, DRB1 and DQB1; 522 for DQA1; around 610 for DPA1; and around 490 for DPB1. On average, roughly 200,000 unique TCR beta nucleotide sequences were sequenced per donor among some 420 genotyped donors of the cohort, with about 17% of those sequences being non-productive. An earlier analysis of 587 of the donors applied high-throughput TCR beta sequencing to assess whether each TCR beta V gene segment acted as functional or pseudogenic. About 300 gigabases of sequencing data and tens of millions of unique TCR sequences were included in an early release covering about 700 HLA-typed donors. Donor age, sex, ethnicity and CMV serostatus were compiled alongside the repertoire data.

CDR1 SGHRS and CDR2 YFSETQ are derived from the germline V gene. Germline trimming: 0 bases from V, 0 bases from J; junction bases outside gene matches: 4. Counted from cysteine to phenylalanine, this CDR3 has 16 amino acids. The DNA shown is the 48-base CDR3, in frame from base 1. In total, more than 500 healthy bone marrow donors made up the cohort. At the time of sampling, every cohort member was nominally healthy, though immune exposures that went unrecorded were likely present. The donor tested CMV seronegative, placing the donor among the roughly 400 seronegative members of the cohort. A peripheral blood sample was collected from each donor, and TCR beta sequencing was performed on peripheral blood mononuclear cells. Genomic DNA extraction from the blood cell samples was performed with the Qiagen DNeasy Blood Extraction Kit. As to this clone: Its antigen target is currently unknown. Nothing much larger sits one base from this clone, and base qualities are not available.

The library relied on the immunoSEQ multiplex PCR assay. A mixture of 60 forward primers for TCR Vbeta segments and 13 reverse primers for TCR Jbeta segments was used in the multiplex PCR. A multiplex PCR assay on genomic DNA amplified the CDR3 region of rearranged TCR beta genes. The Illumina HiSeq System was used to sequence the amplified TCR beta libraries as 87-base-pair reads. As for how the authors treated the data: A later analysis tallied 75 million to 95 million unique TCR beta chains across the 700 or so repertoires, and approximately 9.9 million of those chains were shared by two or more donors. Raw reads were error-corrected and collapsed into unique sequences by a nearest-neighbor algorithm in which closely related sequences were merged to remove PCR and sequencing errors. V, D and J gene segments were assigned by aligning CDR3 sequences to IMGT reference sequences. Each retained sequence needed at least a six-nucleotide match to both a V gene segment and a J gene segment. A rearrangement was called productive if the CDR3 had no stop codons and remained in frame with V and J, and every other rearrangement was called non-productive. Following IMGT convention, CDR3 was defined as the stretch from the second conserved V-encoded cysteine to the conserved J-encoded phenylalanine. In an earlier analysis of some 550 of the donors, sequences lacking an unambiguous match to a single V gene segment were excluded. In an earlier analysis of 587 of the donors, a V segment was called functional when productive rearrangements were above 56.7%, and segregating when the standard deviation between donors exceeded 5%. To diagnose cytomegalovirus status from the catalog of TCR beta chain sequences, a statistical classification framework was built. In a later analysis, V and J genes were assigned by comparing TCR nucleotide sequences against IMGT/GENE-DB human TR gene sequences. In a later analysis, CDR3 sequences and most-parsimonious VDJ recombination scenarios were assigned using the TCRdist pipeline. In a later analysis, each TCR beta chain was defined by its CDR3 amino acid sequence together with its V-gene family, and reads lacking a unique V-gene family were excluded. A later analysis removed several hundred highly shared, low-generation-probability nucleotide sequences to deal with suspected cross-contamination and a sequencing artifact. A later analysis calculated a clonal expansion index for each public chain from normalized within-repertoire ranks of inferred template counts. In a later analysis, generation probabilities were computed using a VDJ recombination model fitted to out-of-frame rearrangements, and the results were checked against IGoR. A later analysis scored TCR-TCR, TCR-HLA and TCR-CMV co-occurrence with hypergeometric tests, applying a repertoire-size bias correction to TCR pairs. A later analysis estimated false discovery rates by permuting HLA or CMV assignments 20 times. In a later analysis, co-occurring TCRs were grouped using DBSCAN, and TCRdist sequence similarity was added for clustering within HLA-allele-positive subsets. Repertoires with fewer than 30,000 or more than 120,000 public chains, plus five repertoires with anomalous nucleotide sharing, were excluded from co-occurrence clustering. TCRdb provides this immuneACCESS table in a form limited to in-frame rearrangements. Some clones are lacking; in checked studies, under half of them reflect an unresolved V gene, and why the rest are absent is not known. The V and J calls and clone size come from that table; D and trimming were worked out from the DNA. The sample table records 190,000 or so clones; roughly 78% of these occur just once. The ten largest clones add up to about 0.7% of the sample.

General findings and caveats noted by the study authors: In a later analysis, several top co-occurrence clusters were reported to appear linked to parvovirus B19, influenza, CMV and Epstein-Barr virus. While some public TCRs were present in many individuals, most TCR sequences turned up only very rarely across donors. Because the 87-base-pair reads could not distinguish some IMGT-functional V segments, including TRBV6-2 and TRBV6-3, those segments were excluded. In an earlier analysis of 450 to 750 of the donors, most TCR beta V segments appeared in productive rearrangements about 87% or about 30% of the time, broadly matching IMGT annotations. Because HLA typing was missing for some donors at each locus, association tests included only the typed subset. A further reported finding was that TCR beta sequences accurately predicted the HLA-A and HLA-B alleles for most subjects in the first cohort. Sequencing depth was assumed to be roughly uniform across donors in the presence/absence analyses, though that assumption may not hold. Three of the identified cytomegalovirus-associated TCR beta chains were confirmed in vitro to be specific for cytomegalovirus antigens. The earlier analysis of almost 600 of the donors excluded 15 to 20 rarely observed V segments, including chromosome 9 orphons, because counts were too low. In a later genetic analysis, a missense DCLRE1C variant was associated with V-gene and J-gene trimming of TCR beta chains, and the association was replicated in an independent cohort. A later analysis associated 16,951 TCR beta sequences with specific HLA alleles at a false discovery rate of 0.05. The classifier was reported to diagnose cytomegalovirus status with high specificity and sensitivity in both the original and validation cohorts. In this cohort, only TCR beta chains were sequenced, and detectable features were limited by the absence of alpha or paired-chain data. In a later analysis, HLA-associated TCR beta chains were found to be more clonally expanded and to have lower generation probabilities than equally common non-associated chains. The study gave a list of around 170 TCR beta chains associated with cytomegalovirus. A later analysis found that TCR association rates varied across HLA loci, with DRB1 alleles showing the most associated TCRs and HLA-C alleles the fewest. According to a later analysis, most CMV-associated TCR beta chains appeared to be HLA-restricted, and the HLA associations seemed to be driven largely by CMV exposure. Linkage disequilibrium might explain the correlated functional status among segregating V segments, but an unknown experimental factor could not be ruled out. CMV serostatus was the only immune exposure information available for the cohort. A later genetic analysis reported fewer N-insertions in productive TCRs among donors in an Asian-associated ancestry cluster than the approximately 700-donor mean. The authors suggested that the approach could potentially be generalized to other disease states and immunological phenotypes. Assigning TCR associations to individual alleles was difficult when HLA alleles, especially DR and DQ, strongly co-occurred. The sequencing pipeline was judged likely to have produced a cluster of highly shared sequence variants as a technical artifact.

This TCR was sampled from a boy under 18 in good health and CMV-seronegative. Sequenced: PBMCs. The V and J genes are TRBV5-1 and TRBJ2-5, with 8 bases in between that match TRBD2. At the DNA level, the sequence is TGCGCCAGCAGCTTGGTGTTAGCGGGGTACCAAGAGACCCAGTACTTC. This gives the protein CASSLVLAGYQETQYF.